The subject of this entry is one T cell receptor beta chain. The sample holds many counts of this clonotype. Its target antigen remains unknown. No much larger clone is present one base from it, and per-base qualities are unavailable. The TCR beta CDR3 regions were amplified from RNA transcripts. The first round of RT-PCR for the TCR CDR3 was performed with the HTBI primer set and the Qiagen OneStep RT-PCR kit. The libraries were constructed in a second round of multiplex PCR and then size-selected and purified. Sequencing of the libraries was done on an Illumina HiSeq2000 using paired-end 100 bp reads. The authors' pipeline ran thus. Raw data were processed with SOAPnuke, discarding reads with adapters, uncalled bases, mean Phred below 15, or no exact constant-primer or identifier match. High-quality paired reads were merged using COPE v1.2.5, and each unique nucleotide sequence was defined as a clonotype. MiTCR v1.1 was used to align clonotypes to the IMGT TRBV, TRBD and TRBJ reference segments. Analysis was restricted to V-J combinations with a frequency above 0.0001, which covered over 98% of repertoires. The TCS score was defined as F50 (clonal expansion) divided by E x V (chaos), with BLOSUM62-based TCRdist calculated between CDR3 peptides within each V-J. Welch's t-statistics and random forest reduced 500 to 650 V-J features to under 15, which were used in a naive Bayes classifier (R e1071). TCRdb's own reprocessing of the public reads used fastp at Q25 and MiXCR and kept productive beta chains. Every distinct CDR3 protein forms one entry, paired with its most common genes and DNA. It is TCRdb's table, rather than the study itself, that gives the V and J calls and clone size. For this sample the table gives about 290,000 distinct CDR3 sequences, of which 13% were detected only once. The ten biggest clones cover 7.5% to 8% of the sample.

The hyperthyroidism patients were between 18 and 65 years old and newly diagnosed, with a disease duration of less than 2 months. Patients with uncontrolled infections, other autoimmune diseases, pregnancy or lactation were excluded. Diagnoses relied on clinical symptoms, serum thyroxine and TRAb, thyroid ultrasound and orbital computed tomography. Blood from progressor patients was drawn when they were first diagnosed with hyperthyroidism, before any ophthalmopathy symptoms appeared. Ficoll-Paque density gradient centrifugation was used to isolate PBMCs from 8.5 to 10 ml of fresh peripheral blood. Patients classed as progressors first received a Graves' hyperthyroidism diagnosis and then went on to develop ophthalmopathy during follow-up. Total RNA was extracted with Trizol reagent, and quality was checked on an Agilent 2100 Bioanalyzer. This entry belongs to a study of T cells in Graves' hyperthyroidism and ophthalmopathy (dated by TCRdb to about 2019). Background on the whole study: Peripheral blood was collected at initial diagnosis, before any treatment. To identify distinguishing TCR V-J signatures, a discovery cohort of 90 to 100 patients was used, comprising 43 with Graves' ophthalmopathy and 57 with stable Graves' hyperthyroidism. Prospective prediction of ophthalmopathy was tested in an independent validation cohort of 18 to 20 hyperthyroidism patients and some 17 patients who later progressed to ophthalmopathy. The 75 to 100 discovery patients were divided at random into training and test sets in a 7:3 ratio. In addition, the study compared T-cell repertoires in thyroid tissue and in blood from six Graves' hyperthyroidism patients. Following sampling, methimazole starting at 30 mg daily was given to hyperthyroidism patients, and high-dose intravenous methylprednisolone was given to ophthalmopathy patients. The paper describes TCR Vbeta CDR3 sequencing of about 140 peripheral blood samples, made up of around 41 ophthalmopathy patients, roughly 72 hyperthyroidism patients and about 17 progressor patients. The investigation overall reported the following: Most expanded thyroid clonotypes (frequency above 0.001) were also detected in blood, suggesting blood repertoires may reflect thyroid immune responses. Sample size was not statistically predetermined, and blinding of investigators to group allocation was not performed. In validation, progression to ophthalmopathy was predicted by the model with nearly 71% sensitivity and roughly 76% specificity, a median of approximately 6.5 months before onset. A 13 V-J signature model separated ophthalmopathy from stable hyperthyroidism, with 87.88% sensitivity and 81.08% specificity in cross-validation and 80%/75% in testing.

The junction shows trimming of 0 bases on V and 4 bases on J, and the gene matches do not reach 4 bases of it. CDR1 and CDR2 were assigned from the germline V gene (reference sequence) as SGHKS and YYEKEE. Spanning cysteine to phenylalanine, the CDR3 consists of 16 amino acids. Only CDR3 DNA is held: 48 bases, read in frame from base 1. This receptor chain uses TRBV5-5 and TRBJ2-2; 9 middle bases align to TRBD1. Sequencing was performed on blood. The TCR was taken from a woman in her twenties or thirties with Graves' hyperthyroidism that later progressed to Graves' ophthalmopathy. The nucleotide sequence is given as TGTGCCAGCAGCTTGGTACAGGGGGCCGGCACCGGGGAGCTGTTTTTT. Its protein reads: CASSLVQGAGTGELFF.